This T cell receptor (beta chain) stems from a study of blood T cell repertoires in COVID-19. Study overall: Samples of COVID-19 (acute and convalescent) were obtained from the United States, Italy and Spain.

Original methodology: Estimation of nucleated cell counts relied on the amplification of reference gene primers. Only in-frame clones appear in the TCRdb table, and some are missing; sequencing was by immunoSEQ multiplex PCR. V and J calls and clone size come straight from that table; D and trimming were deduced from the DNA. The sample lists fewer than 250,000 clones; less than 90% were seen once. The CDR3 consists of 13 residues. The receptor's source is a man in his 70s with acute or convalescent COVID-19. The chain couples TRBV21-1 to TRBJ1-1; TRBD1 is taken as the D call from the table, unchecked against the DNA. TRBV21-1 is a documented pseudogene. Sample: peripheral blood. For the CDR3, the DNA is TGTGCCAGCAGCACCCGACCGGGACAGCCGACTTTCTTT. Amino acids: CASSTRPGQPTFF.